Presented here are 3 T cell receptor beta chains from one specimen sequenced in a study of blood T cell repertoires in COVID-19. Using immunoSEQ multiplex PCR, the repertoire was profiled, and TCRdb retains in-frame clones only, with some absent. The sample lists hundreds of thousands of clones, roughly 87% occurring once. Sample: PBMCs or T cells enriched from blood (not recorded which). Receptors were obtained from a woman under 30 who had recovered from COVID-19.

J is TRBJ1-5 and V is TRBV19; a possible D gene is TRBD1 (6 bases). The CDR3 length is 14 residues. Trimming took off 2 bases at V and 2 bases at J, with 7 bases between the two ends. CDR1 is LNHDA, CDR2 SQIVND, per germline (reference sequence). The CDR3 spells CASSIWTGNQPQHF. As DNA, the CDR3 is TGTGCCAGTAGTATATGGACAGGCAATCAGCCCCAGCATTTT.

CDR3 region: CASSFHQNTEAFF. The CDR3 region has the DNA TGTGCCAGCAGTTTCCATCAGAACACTGAAGCTTTCTTT. The chain recombines TRBV27 with TRBJ1-1, with unresolved D. This CDR3 has 13 amino acids. V gave up 3 bases and J gave up 1 base, with 6 bases separating them. The V gene's germline CDR1 is MNHEY and CDR2 SMNVEV (reference sequence).

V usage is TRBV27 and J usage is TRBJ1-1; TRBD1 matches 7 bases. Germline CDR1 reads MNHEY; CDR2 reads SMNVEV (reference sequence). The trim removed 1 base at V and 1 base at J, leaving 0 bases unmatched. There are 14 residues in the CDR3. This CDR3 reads CASSLWDRNTEAFF. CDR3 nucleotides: TGTGCCAGCAGTTTATGGGACAGGAACACTGAAGCTTTCTTT.